The source of this T cell receptor (beta chain) is a study of control samples from healthy donors and cancer patients. This clone occurred once. Germline CDR1 is MDHEN and CDR2 is SYDVKM. The CDR3 is 14 amino acids. With V trimmed by 3 bases and J by 2 bases, 3 bases remained unmatched. Clones were read by immunoSEQ multiplex PCR, and TCRdb kept only the in-frame ones, dropping some. Here the sample spans 200,000 or so clones, around 94% being singletons. The material sequenced was blood. V gene TRBV28 combines with J gene TRBJ2-7, with TRBD1 identical over 8 bases. The sequence was obtained from a man in his forties or fifties in good health. The CDR3 nucleotides read TGTGCCAGCAGTTTGACAGGGGCGGCCTACGAGCAGTACGTC. It specifies CASSLTGAAYEQYV.